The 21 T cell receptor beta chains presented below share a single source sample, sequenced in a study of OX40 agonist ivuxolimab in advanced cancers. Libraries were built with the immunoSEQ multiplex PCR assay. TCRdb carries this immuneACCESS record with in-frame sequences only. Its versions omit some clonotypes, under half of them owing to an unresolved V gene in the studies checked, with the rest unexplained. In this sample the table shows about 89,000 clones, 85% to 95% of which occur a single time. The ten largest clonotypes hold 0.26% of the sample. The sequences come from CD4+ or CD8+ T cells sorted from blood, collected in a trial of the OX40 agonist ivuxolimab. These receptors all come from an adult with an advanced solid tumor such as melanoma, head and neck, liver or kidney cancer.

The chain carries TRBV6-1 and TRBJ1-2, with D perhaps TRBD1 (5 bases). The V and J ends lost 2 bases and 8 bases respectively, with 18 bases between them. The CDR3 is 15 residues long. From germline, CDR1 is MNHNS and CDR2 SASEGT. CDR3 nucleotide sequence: TGTGCCAGCAGTGAAAGGGAGGGGCGGGGATTCGGCTACACCTTC. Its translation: CASSEREGRGFGYTF.

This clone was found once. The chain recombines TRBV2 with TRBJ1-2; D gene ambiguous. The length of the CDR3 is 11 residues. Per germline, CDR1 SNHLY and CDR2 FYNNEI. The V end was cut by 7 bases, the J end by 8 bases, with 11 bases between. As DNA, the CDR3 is TGTGCCAGCACTAAGGTGACGGGCTACACCTTC. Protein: CASTKVTGYTF.

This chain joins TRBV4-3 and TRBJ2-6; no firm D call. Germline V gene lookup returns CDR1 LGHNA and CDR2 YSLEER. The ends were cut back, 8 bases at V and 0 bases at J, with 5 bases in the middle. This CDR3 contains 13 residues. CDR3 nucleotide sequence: TGCGCCAGCCGAAGCTCTGGGGCCAACGTCCTGACTTTC. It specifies CASRSSGANVLTF.

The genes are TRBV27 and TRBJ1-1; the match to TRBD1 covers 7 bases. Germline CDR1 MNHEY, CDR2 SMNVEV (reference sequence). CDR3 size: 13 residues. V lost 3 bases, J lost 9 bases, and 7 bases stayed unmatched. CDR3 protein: CASSLLQGTKAFF. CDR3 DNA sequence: TGTGCCAGCAGTTTGTTACAGGGGACTAAAGCTTTCTTT.

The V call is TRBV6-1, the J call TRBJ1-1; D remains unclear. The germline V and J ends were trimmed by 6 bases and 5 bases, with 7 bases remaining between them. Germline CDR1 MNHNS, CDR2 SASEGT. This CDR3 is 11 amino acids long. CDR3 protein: CASRRRTEAFF. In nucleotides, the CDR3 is TGTGCCAGCAGAAGACGGACTGAAGCTTTCTTT.

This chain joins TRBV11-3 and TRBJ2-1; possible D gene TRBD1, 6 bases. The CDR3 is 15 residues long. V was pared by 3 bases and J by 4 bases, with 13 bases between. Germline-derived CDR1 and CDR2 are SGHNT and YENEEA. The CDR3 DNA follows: TGTGCCAGCAGCTTTGGAACGGGACAATACAATGAGCAGTTCTTC. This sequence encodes CASSFGTGQYNEQFF.

This CDR3 is CASSLLRSGGGNYGYTF. The DNA of the CDR3 is TGTGCCAGCAGCTTACTTCGAAGTGGGGGAGGGAACTATGGCTACACCTTC. The chain is built from TRBV7-2 and TRBJ1-2; the D gene is possibly TRBD1 (5 bases). The germline V and J ends were trimmed by 2 bases and 2 bases, with 18 bases remaining between them. The length of the CDR3 is 17 residues. Per germline, CDR1 SGHTA and CDR2 FQGNSA.

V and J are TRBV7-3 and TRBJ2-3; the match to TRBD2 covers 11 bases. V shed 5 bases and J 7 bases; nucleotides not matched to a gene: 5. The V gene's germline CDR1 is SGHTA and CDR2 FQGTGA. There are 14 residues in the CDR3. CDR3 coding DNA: TGTGCCAGCAGCCAGGGACTAGCGGCCCATACGCAGTATTTT. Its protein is CASSQGLAAHTQYF.

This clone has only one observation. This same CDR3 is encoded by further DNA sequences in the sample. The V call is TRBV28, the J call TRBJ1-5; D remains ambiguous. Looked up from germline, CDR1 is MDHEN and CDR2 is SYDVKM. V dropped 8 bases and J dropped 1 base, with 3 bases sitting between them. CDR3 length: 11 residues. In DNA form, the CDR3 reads TGTGCCAGCCGAAGCAATCAGCCCCAGCATTTT. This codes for CASRSNQPQHF.

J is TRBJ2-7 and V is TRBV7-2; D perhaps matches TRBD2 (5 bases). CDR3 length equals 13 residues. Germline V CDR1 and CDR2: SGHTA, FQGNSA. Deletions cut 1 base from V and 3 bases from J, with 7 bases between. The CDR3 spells CASSLGGHYEQYV. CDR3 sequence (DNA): TGTGCCAGCAGCTTAGGAGGGCACTACGAGCAGTACGTC.

CDR3 residues: CASSRQLNTEAFF. The CDR3 coding sequence is TGTGCCAGCAGTCGACAGCTAAACACTGAAGCTTTCTTT. The gene calls are TRBV25-1 and TRBJ1-1; D possibly corresponds to TRBD1 (5 bases). Between the trimmed V and J ends, which lost 5 bases and 2 bases, there was a span of 9 bases. CDR3 length: 13 residues. CDR1 is MGHDK and CDR2 is SYGVNS in the germline V gene.

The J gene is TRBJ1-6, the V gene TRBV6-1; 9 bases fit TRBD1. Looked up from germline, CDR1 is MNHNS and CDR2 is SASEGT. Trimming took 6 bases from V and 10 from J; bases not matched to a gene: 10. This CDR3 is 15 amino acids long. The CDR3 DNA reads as TGTGCCAGCAGGTTCGCCGGGACAGGGAACTCACCCCTCCACTTT. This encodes CASRFAGTGNSPLHF.

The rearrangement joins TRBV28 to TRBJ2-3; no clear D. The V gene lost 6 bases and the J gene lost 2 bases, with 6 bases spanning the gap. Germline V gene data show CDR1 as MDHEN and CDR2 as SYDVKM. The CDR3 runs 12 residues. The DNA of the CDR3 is TGTGCCAGCAGCTTACTCACAGATACGCAGTATTTT. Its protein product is CASSLLTDTQYF. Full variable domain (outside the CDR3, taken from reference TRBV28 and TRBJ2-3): DVKVTQSSRYLVKRTGEKVFLECVQDMDHENMFWYRQDPGLGLRLIYFSYDVKMKEKGDIPEGYSVSREKKERFSLILESASTNQTSMYLCASSLLTDTQYFGPGTRLTVL.

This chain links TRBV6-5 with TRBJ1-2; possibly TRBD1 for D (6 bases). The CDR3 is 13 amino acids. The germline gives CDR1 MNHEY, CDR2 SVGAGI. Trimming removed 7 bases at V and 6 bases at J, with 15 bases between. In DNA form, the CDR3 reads TGTGCCAGCATAGCAGCAGGGGTAGATGGCTACACCTTC. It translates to CASIAAGVDGYTF.

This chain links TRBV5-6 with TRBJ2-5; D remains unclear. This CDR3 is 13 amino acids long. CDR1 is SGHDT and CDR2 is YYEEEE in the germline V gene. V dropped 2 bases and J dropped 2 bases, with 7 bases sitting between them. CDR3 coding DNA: TGTGCCAGCAGCTTTACCAATCAAGAGACCCAGTACTTC. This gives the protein CASSFTNQETQYF.

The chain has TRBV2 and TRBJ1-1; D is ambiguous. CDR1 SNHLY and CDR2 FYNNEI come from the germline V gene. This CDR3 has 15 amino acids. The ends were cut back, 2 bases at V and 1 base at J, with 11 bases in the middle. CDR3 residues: CASSERYSPNTEAFF. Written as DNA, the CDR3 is TGTGCCAGCAGTGAAAGGTACAGCCCGAACACTGAAGCTTTCTTT. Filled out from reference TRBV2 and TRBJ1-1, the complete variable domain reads EPEVTQTPSHQVTQMGQEVILRCVPISNHLYFYWYRQILGQKVEFLVSFYNNEISEKSEIFDDQFSVERPDGSNFTLKIRSTKLEDSAMYFCASSERYSPNTEAFFGQGTRLTVV.

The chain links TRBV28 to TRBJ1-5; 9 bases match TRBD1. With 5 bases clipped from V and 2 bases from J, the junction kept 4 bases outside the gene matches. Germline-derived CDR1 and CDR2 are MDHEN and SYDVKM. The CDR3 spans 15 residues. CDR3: CASSPQGAGNQPQHF. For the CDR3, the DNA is TGTGCCAGCAGTCCACAGGGGGCCGGCAATCAGCCCCAGCATTTT.

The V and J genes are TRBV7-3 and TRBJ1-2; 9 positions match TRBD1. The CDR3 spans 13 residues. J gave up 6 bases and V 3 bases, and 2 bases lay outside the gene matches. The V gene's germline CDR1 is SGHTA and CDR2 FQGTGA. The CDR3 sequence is CASSFGTGHGYTF. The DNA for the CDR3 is TGTGCCAGCAGCTTCGGGACAGGGCATGGCTACACCTTC.

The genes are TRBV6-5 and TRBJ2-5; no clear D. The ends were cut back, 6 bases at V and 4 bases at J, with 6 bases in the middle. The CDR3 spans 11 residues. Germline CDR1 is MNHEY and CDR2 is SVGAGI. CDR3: CASRSRETQYF. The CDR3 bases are TGTGCCAGCAGGTCTCGAGAGACCCAGTACTTC.

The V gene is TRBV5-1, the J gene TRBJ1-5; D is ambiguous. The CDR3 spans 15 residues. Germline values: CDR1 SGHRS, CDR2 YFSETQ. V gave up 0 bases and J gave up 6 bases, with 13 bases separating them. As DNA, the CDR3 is TGCGCCAGCAGCTTGGACAGCAGAGGCGGTCAGCCCCAGCATTTT. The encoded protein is CASSLDSRGGQPQHF.

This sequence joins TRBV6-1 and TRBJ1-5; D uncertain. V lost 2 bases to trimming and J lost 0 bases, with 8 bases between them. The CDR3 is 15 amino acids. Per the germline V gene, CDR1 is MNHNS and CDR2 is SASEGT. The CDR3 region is CASSEHPSSNQPQHF. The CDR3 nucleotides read TGTGCCAGCAGTGAACATCCTTCTAGCAATCAGCCCCAGCATTTT.